The 23 T cell receptor beta chains given below trace back to one sample, sequenced in a study of blood T cell repertoires in COVID-19. Sequenced by immunoSEQ multiplex PCR; TCRdb stores in-frame clones only, minus some. The sample contains about 160,000 clones, approximately 85% of which appear only once. The source material was peripheral blood. The receptor set was obtained from a woman aged 45-59 years with COVID-19, enrolled during active disease.

This chain connects TRBV7-3 to TRBJ1-2; D not certain. The CDR3 runs 12 residues. V was shortened by 4 bases and J by 7 bases, with 10 bases between the two germline ends. Germline-derived CDR1 and CDR2 are SGHTA and FQGTGA. This CDR3 is CASSSGLGGYTF. The CDR3 DNA is TGTGCCAGCAGCTCGGGGTTGGGTGGCTACACCTTC.

This chain connects TRBV6-2 or TRBV6-3 to TRBJ1-6; D may be TRBD1 (5 bases). Trimming shortened V by 2 bases and J by 2 bases, and 10 bases separated the two germline ends. This CDR3 spans 16 amino acids. The germline V gene has CDR1 MNHEY and CDR2 SVGEGT. The CDR3 DNA reads as TGTGCCAGCAGTTACCCCCTGGACACCTATAATTCACCCCTCCACTTT. This sequence encodes CASSYPLDTYNSPLHF.

This clone was recorded once. The V gene is TRBV5-1, the J gene TRBJ2-3, with 11 nucleotides matching TRBD2. V was pared by 0 bases and J by 0 bases, with 6 bases of the junction left unmatched. Germline CDR1 reads SGHRS; CDR2 reads YFSETQ. The CDR3 totals 18 residues. The CDR3: CASSLGLAGFTSTDTQYF. CDR3 nucleotide sequence: TGCGCCAGCAGCTTGGGACTAGCGGGGTTCACTAGCACAGATACGCAGTATTTT.

The CDR3 region is CASSQDLRFREADTQYF. The CDR3 DNA reads TGCGCCAGCAGCCAAGATCTGCGCTTCCGAGAGGCAGATACGCAGTATTTT. The J gene is TRBJ2-3, the V gene TRBV4-3, with unresolved D. Trimming shortened V by 0 bases and J by 4 bases, and 17 bases separated the two germline ends. The CDR3 is 17 residues long. CDR1 and CDR2 (germline): LGHNA, YSLEER.

The genes are TRBV5-4 and TRBJ1-2; D is possibly TRBD1 (6 bases). This CDR3 spans 12 amino acids. The germline V and J ends were trimmed by 3 bases and 7 bases, with 10 bases remaining between them. Germline V lookup: CDR1 SGHNT, CDR2 YYREEE (reference sequence). The CDR3 spells CASSYRDRGYTF. The CDR3 DNA is TGTGCCAGCAGCTACAGGGATCGTGGCTACACCTTC.

The chain uses TRBV5-1 and TRBJ1-3, with D uncertain. The germline V and J ends were trimmed by 3 bases and 2 bases, with 6 bases remaining between them. The CDR3 length is 13 residues. Per germline, CDR1 SGHRS and CDR2 YFSETQ. The CDR3 is CASSSLAGNTIYF. The DNA for the CDR3 is TGCGCCAGCAGCTCGTTAGCTGGAAACACCATATATTTT.

The chain links TRBV3-1 (or the pseudogene TRBV3-2) to TRBJ2-3, with 7 bases lining up with TRBD2. Germline CDR1 is LGHDT and CDR2 is YNNKEL (reference sequence). V dropped 4 bases and J dropped 6; count of bases not matched to a gene: 13. The CDR3 is made up of 16 amino acids. The CDR3 loop is CASSPTGLDAMDTQYF. The CDR3 bases are TGTGCCAGCAGCCCGACCGGACTAGATGCCATGGATACGCAGTATTTT.

This clone was found a few times. V gene TRBV7-9 combines with J gene TRBJ1-2; D call uncertain. CDR1 is SEHNR and CDR2 is FQNEAQ in the germline V gene (reference sequence). There are 11 residues in the CDR3. Trimming cost V 4 bases and J 5 bases, with 5 bases left between them. The chain's CDR3 is CASSSLYGYTF. CDR3 bases: TGTGCCAGCAGCTCACTTTATGGCTACACCTTC.

This clone came up once. CDR3 residues: CASSLIGTGSENEQFF. In DNA, the CDR3 is TGTGCCAGTAGCCTAATTGGCACAGGATCTGAGAATGAGCAGTTCTTC. The chain has TRBV19 and TRBJ2-1; a possible D gene is TRBD1 (5 bases). The germline V gene has CDR1 LNHDA and CDR2 SQIVND (reference sequence). CDR3 length equals 16 residues. Trimming took 6 bases from V and 7 from J, leaving 22 bases between them.

The rearrangement joins TRBV29-1 to TRBJ1-2; no definite D call. This CDR3 comprises 11 residues. Trimming shortened V by 8 bases and J by 5 bases, and 12 bases separated the two germline ends. Germline values: CDR1 SQVTM, CDR2 ANQGSEA. CDR3 amino acids: CSLEGRYGYTF. The DNA of the CDR3 is TGCAGCCTGGAAGGGAGGTATGGCTACACCTTC.

The V and J genes are TRBV19 and TRBJ2-5; tentatively, D is TRBD2 (7 bases). Trimming removed 4 bases from V and 5 bases from J, with 17 bases in between. The length of the CDR3 is 15 residues. Germline CDR1 reads LNHDA; CDR2 reads SQIVND (reference sequence). Here the CDR3 reads CASSSWGREKETQYF. CDR3 DNA: TGTGCCAGTAGTAGCTGGGGGCGGGAGAAGGAGACCCAGTACTTC.

This clone was seen just once. The chain has TRBV7-3 and TRBJ2-3; 12 bases agree with TRBD2. V gave up 0 bases and J gave up 5 bases; unmatched junction bases: 6. This CDR3 is 17 amino acids long. Germline V gene sequence: CDR1 SGHTA, CDR2 FQGTGA. This CDR3 reads CASSLTWTSGVQDTQYF. The CDR3 DNA reads as TGTGCCAGCAGCTTAACGTGGACTAGCGGGGTTCAAGATACGCAGTATTTT.

This chain joins TRBV5-1 and TRBJ1-4; D not resolved. This CDR3 contains 14 residues. Between the trimmed V and J ends, which lost 4 bases and 2 bases, there was a span of 9 bases. Germline lookup yields CDR1 SGHRS and CDR2 YFSETQ. The CDR3 sequence: CASSRGTTNEKLFF. The CDR3 coding sequence is TGCGCCAGCAGCCGGGGTACGACTAATGAAAAACTGTTTTTT.

The chain carries TRBV2 and TRBJ2-2; possibly TRBD2 for D (5 bases). The CDR3 covers 16 residues. Germline V gene lookup returns CDR1 SNHLY and CDR2 FYNNEI. V lost 7 bases and J lost 4, with 19 bases in between. The chain's CDR3 is CASIEGVMDSTGELFF. CDR3 in DNA: TGTGCCAGCATTGAGGGAGTGATGGATAGCACCGGGGAGCTGTTTTTT.

The gene calls are TRBV20-1 and TRBJ2-7; maybe TRBD1 (5 bases). The CDR3 has 10 residues. The germline CDR1 and CDR2 sequences are DFQATT and SNEGSKA (reference sequence). The V and J ends lost 5 bases and 6 bases respectively, with 8 bases between them. The CDR3 sequence is CSASTGEQYF. CDR3 nucleotides: TGCAGTGCTTCTACAGGCGAGCAGTACTTC.

This clone was observed once. This rearrangement joins TRBV4-1 to TRBJ2-3; 11 bases fit TRBD2. J lost 1 base, V lost 1 base, and 4 bases had no gene match. The germline V gene has CDR1 MGHRA and CDR2 YSYEKL. This CDR3 is 17 amino acids long. The CDR3 sequence: CASSQGFSGGGTDTQYF. DNA for the CDR3: TGCGCCAGCAGCCAAGGATTTAGCGGGGGGGGCACAGATACGCAGTATTTT.

This clone was seen only once. The chain has TRBV11-1 and TRBJ2-2; 12 bases are a match to TRBD1. Unmatched junction bases numbered 4, after V lost 5 bases and J lost 3 bases. The CDR3 has 16 amino acids. Germline V gene sequence: CDR1 SGHAT, CDR2 FQDESV (reference sequence). CDR3 protein: CASSTGTGGYTGELFF. CDR3 in DNA: TGTGCCAGCAGCACAGGGACAGGGGGCTACACCGGGGAGCTGTTTTTT.

The chain uses TRBV14 and TRBJ1-2, with D perhaps TRBD1 (6 bases). The germline V gene has CDR1 SGHDN and CDR2 FVKESK. The CDR3 is 14 amino acids. V was clipped by 1 base and J by 5 bases, with 11 bases between them. The CDR3 DNA reads as TGTGCCAGCAGCCAAGTTTACGGACAGTATGGCTACACCTTC. Its protein is CASSQVYGQYGYTF.

V and J are TRBV5-4 and TRBJ2-2; 7 positions agree with TRBD1. V was pared by 4 bases and J by 1 base, with 4 bases of the junction left unmatched. CDR1 is SGHNT, CDR2 YYREEE, per germline (reference sequence). The CDR3 covers 15 residues. CDR3 sequence (DNA): TGTGCCAGCAGCACCGGGACAGTGAACACCGGGGAGCTGTTTTTT. This gives the protein CASSTGTVNTGELFF.

This sequence joins TRBV5-1 and TRBJ2-1; 8 bases align to TRBD2. V was clipped by 5 bases and J by 5 bases; unmatched bases: 9. This CDR3 region has 15 residues. Germline V gene sequence: CDR1 SGHRS, CDR2 YFSETQ. This CDR3 is CASRSVAGTNNEQFF. CDR3 DNA: TGCGCCAGCAGGTCGGTAGCGGGGACAAACAATGAGCAGTTCTTC.

The rearrangement joins TRBV11-2 to TRBJ1-5, with a tentative D call TRBD1 (5 bases). The CDR3 totals 16 residues. Trimming pared 8 bases from V and 0 bases from J, leaving 17 bases between. Germline values: CDR1 SGHAT, CDR2 FQNNGV. The CDR3 loop reads CASSHGQGNSNQPQHF. In DNA form, the CDR3 reads TGTGCCAGCTCCCACGGACAAGGAAATAGCAATCAGCCCCAGCATTTT.

The chain uses TRBV3-1 (or the pseudogene TRBV3-2) and TRBJ2-7; no definite D call. The length of the CDR3 is 16 residues. Germline-derived CDR1 and CDR2 are LGHDT and YNNKEL (reference sequence). With 4 bases removed from V and 0 bases from J, the gap between germline ends came to 16 bases. The CDR3 DNA follows: TGTGCCAGCAGCCGTTATCCACAGTTAAGCTCCTACGAGCAGTACTTC. This codes for CASSRYPQLSSYEQYF.

This chain connects TRBV7-9 to TRBJ2-7; D is ambiguous. Trimming left V 1 base short and J 7 bases short, with 11 bases between. CDR1 is SEHNR, CDR2 FQNEAQ, per germline (reference sequence). There are 13 residues in the CDR3. The DNA of the CDR3 is TGTGCCAGCAGCTTAGTCCCCCTAGGAGAGCAGTACTTC. The encoded protein is CASSLVPLGEQYF. The entire variable domain, with the rest obtained from reference TRBV7-9 and TRBJ2-7, is as follows: DTGVSQNPRHKITKRGQNVTFRCDPISEHNRLYWYRQTLGQGPEFLTYFQNEAQLEKSRLLSDRFSAERPKGSFSTLEIQRTEQGDSAMYLCASSLVPLGEQYFGPGTRLTVT.